These T cell receptor beta chains were read from a single sample in a study of read filtering for tumor transcriptome and immune sequencing. Each CDR3 protein gets one entry after TCRdb re-called the reads with MiXCR. Seen here are 75,000 to 95,000 distinct CDR3 sequences, about 22% observed once, and the top ten hold around 10%. Source material: a population of CD138-negative cells sorted from bone marrow. These receptors were obtained from a donor older than 35 with multiple myeloma. Each CDR3 is given with its conserved first and last residue. D genes are given only for firm matches. Where a row states a size, it is once, few, many or the class of an expanded clone; other rows omit it.

V gene: TRBV28; J gene: TRBJ1-1; clone size: many; D gene: .; CDR3 DNA: TGTGCCAGCAGTCCCGGCGGCGGGGGCGGATTTACTGAAGCTTTCTTT; CDR3 protein: CASSPGGGGGFTEAFF
V gene: TRBV28; J gene: TRBJ1-1; clone size: many; D gene: TRBD1; CDR3 DNA: TGTGCCAGCAGTCGACCAGGACAGGGAGACACTGAAGCTTTCTTT; CDR3 protein: CASSRPGQGDTEAFF
V gene: TRBV14; J gene: TRBJ2-1; clone size: many; D gene: .; CDR3 DNA: TGTGCCAGCAGCCAAGCGGGGAATTACAATGAGCAGTTCTTC; CDR3 protein: CASSQAGNYNEQFF
V gene: TRBV7-3; J gene: TRBJ2-5; clone size: .; D gene: .; CDR3 DNA: TGTGCCAGCAGCTTAACGGCTAACGAGACCCAGTACTTC; CDR3 protein: CASSLTANETQYF
V gene: TRBV28; J gene: TRBJ2-5; clone size: few; D gene: TRBD2; CDR3 DNA: TGTGCCAGCACCCCGGCAGCGGGGGGGGGTGAGACCCAGTACTTC; CDR3 protein: CASTPAAGGGETQYF
V gene: TRBV5-1; J gene: TRBJ1-4; clone size: many; D gene: .; CDR3 DNA: TGCGCCAGCAGCCGGGCCCAACCAACTAATGAAAAACTGTTTTTT; CDR3 protein: CASSRAQPTNEKLFF
V gene: TRBV5-1; J gene: TRBJ2-5; clone size: many; D gene: TRBD2; CDR3 DNA: TGCGCCAGCAGCCGGCCTAGCGGGAGTCAAGAGACCCAGTACTTC; CDR3 protein: CASSRPSGSQETQYF
V gene: TRBV20-1; J gene: TRBJ2-1; clone size: many; D gene: .; CDR3 DNA: TGCAGTGCCCAAAAGGGCGGGGACTCCTACAATGAGCAGTTCTTC; CDR3 protein: CSAQKGGDSYNEQFF
V gene: TRBV29-1; J gene: TRBJ2-3; clone size: many; D gene: .; CDR3 DNA: TGCAGCGTTGTCGGAGATCGAGGCACAGATACGCAGTATTTT; CDR3 protein: CSVVGDRGTDTQYF
V gene: TRBV6-5; J gene: TRBJ2-2; clone size: many; D gene: TRBD2; CDR3 DNA: TGTGCCAGCAGGCTAGCGGGGGGGCCAACCGGGGAGCTGTTTTTT; CDR3 protein: CASRLAGGPTGELFF
V gene: TRBV28; J gene: TRBJ2-1; clone size: many; D gene: .; CDR3 DNA: TGTGCCAGCAGGACCCCCGGCGCCTACAATGAGCAGTTCTTC; CDR3 protein: CASRTPGAYNEQFF
V gene: TRBV20-1; J gene: TRBJ2-6; clone size: many; D gene: TRBD2; CDR3 DNA: TGCAGTGCTAGAGACCCCCTAGCGGGGGATACAGGGGCCAACGTCCTGACTTTC; CDR3 protein: CSARDPLAGDTGANVLTF
V gene: TRBV29-1; J gene: TRBJ1-4; clone size: many; D gene: TRBD1; CDR3 DNA: TGCAGCGTTGCGGGGGGACAGAATAATGAAAAACTGTTTTTT; CDR3 protein: CSVAGGQNNEKLFF
V gene: TRBV6-1; J gene: TRBJ2-4; clone size: many; D gene: .; CDR3 DNA: TGTGCCAGCAGTGGTCTGGGTAGACTAGCCAAAAACATTCAGTACTTC; CDR3 protein: CASSGLGRLAKNIQYF
V gene: TRBV11-2; J gene: TRBJ2-7; clone size: many; D gene: TRBD1; CDR3 DNA: TGTGCCAGCAGCCCGCGGACAGGTCTCTCCTACGAGCAGTACTTC; CDR3 protein: CASSPRTGLSYEQYF
V gene: TRBV29-1; J gene: TRBJ1-1; clone size: many; D gene: .; CDR3 DNA: TGCAGCGTTGACCCGCAGGGTCCGGGAGGTGGCCGAGAGGCTTTCTTT; CDR3 protein: CSVDPQGPGGGREAFF
V gene: TRBV2; J gene: TRBJ2-5; clone size: many; D gene: TRBD2; CDR3 DNA: TGTGCCAGCAAAGGACTAGCGGGCCAAGAGACCCAGTACTTC; CDR3 protein: CASKGLAGQETQYF
V gene: TRBV7-2; J gene: TRBJ1-1; clone size: many; D gene: .; CDR3 DNA: TGTGCCAGCAGCTTGTCAATCCGACAGCCCACTGAAGCTTTCTTT; CDR3 protein: CASSLSIRQPTEAFF
V gene: TRBV12-3/TRBV12-4; J gene: TRBJ1-2; clone size: many; D gene: .; CDR3 DNA: TGTGCCAGCATGCGTTTGGGGGCCTATGGCTACACCTTC; CDR3 protein: CASMRLGAYGYTF
V gene: TRBV6-5; J gene: TRBJ1-6; clone size: few; D gene: .; CDR3 DNA: TGTGCCAGCAGTCCCCGGACGGCAACTATCTCCGGTTATAATTCACCCCTCCACTTT; CDR3 protein: CASSPRTATISGYNSPLHF
V gene: TRBV2; J gene: TRBJ1-1; clone size: .; D gene: .; CDR3 DNA: TGTGCCAGCAGTATTCTAGGGAACGAAGCTTTCTTT; CDR3 protein: CASSILGNEAFF
V gene: TRBV5-1; J gene: TRBJ2-2; clone size: .; D gene: .; CDR3 DNA: TGCGCCAGCAGCCCCAACTCGGGGACCGGGGAGCTGTTTTTT; CDR3 protein: CASSPNSGTGELFF
V gene: TRBV19; J gene: TRBJ1-2; clone size: .; D gene: .; CDR3 DNA: TGTGCCAGTAGTGCCCGCGATGGCTACACCTTC; CDR3 protein: CASSARDGYTF
V gene: TRBV2; J gene: TRBJ2-5; clone size: many; D gene: .; CDR3 DNA: TGTGCCAGCAGTTATTTCGGGGGAGAGACCCAGTACTTC; CDR3 protein: CASSYFGGETQYF
V gene: TRBV5-1; J gene: TRBJ2-3; clone size: many; D gene: TRBD2; CDR3 DNA: TGCGCCAGCAGCTTGTTCGGGACTAGCTCCGCAGATACGCAGTATTTT; CDR3 protein: CASSLFGTSSADTQYF
V gene: TRBV5-4; J gene: TRBJ2-1; clone size: few; D gene: .; CDR3 DNA: TGTGCCAGCAGCTTGGTAGGGAAACCCCACAATGAGCAGTTCTTC; CDR3 protein: CASSLVGKPHNEQFF
V gene: TRBV2; J gene: TRBJ2-7; clone size: many; D gene: TRBD2; CDR3 DNA: TGTGCCAGAAGGACTAGCGGGTCCCACGAGCAGTACTTC; CDR3 protein: CARRTSGSHEQYF
V gene: TRBV5-1; J gene: TRBJ2-5; clone size: .; D gene: .; CDR3 DNA: TGCGCCAGCAGCTGGGACTTACAAGAGACCCAGTACTTC; CDR3 protein: CASSWDLQETQYF
V gene: TRBV12-3/TRBV12-4; J gene: TRBJ1-2; clone size: many; D gene: .; CDR3 DNA: TGTGCCAGCACCCGTAACTATGGCTACACCTTC; CDR3 protein: CASTRNYGYTF
V gene: TRBV19; J gene: TRBJ1-5; clone size: few; D gene: .; CDR3 DNA: TGTGCCAGTAGATTCGACAGGCCTGGGACCGCCAATCAGCCCCAGCATTTT; CDR3 protein: CASRFDRPGTANQPQHF
V gene: TRBV19; J gene: TRBJ2-1; clone size: many; D gene: TRBD1; CDR3 DNA: TGTGCCAGTACCCCCCCAACGGGACAGACCCGCAATGAGCAGTTCTTC; CDR3 protein: CASTPPTGQTRNEQFF
V gene: TRBV11-2; J gene: TRBJ1-1; clone size: .; D gene: TRBD1; CDR3 DNA: TGTGCCAGCAGACCTACAGGGGGCGGCGCTGAGGCTTTCTTT; CDR3 protein: CASRPTGGGAEAFF
V gene: TRBV12-5; J gene: TRBJ2-1; clone size: .; D gene: TRBD2; CDR3 DNA: TGTGCTAGTGGTTTCGGGGGGTCTCACAATGAGCAGTTCTTC; CDR3 protein: CASGFGGSHNEQFF
V gene: TRBV7-9; J gene: TRBJ1-1; clone size: .; D gene: .; CDR3 DNA: TGTGCCAGCACCACTGTGGGCCCCAAGACTGAAGCTTTCTTT; CDR3 protein: CASTTVGPKTEAFF
V gene: TRBV25-1; J gene: TRBJ1-1; clone size: many; D gene: .; CDR3 DNA: TGTGCCAGCAGTGAATTTGCGAAGGGGCACACTGAAGCTTTCTTT; CDR3 protein: CASSEFAKGHTEAFF
V gene: TRBV7-8; J gene: TRBJ2-5; clone size: many; D gene: .; CDR3 DNA: TGTGCCAGCAGCTTAGTTCGGTCAAGGGGCGAGACCCAGTACTTC; CDR3 protein: CASSLVRSRGETQYF
V gene: TRBV2; J gene: TRBJ2-3; clone size: .; D gene: TRBD1; CDR3 DNA: TGTGCCAGCGGGCCCGGGACAGGGTCTCAAGATACGCAGTATTTT; CDR3 protein: CASGPGTGSQDTQYF
V gene: TRBV28; J gene: TRBJ2-7; clone size: many; D gene: .; CDR3 DNA: TGTGCCAGCAGTCTATTCAGCGTTAAGCGGCAGTACTTC; CDR3 protein: CASSLFSVKRQYF
V gene: TRBV5-1; J gene: TRBJ1-1; clone size: many; D gene: .; CDR3 DNA: TGTGCCAGCAGCTCAGGACAGAACACTGAAGCTTTCTTT; CDR3 protein: CASSSGQNTEAFF
V gene: TRBV5-1; J gene: TRBJ2-3; clone size: many; D gene: TRBD2; CDR3 DNA: TGCGCCAGCAGCTTGGGGCGGGGGGCTCGCACAGATACGCAGTATTTT; CDR3 protein: CASSLGRGARTDTQYF
V gene: TRBV2; J gene: TRBJ1-1; clone size: many; D gene: TRBD1; CDR3 DNA: TGTGCCAGCAGTGCCAGGGGGCTGAGCACTGAAGCTTTCTTT; CDR3 protein: CASSARGLSTEAFF
V gene: TRBV6-6; J gene: TRBJ2-5; clone size: many; D gene: TRBD1; CDR3 DNA: TGTGCCAGCAGTCGCAGGGGGCAAGAGACCCAGTACTTC; CDR3 protein: CASSRRGQETQYF
V gene: TRBV20-1; J gene: TRBJ2-7; clone size: many; D gene: .; CDR3 DNA: TGCAGTGCTAGTAGCCGGGGTAACACCCACGAGCAGTACTTC; CDR3 protein: CSASSRGNTHEQYF
V gene: TRBV18; J gene: TRBJ1-1; clone size: many; D gene: TRBD1; CDR3 DNA: TGTGCCAGCTCACCGGACAGGGTGAACACTGAAGCTTTCTTT; CDR3 protein: CASSPDRVNTEAFF
V gene: TRBV6-5; J gene: TRBJ2-1; clone size: many; D gene: TRBD2; CDR3 DNA: TGTGCCAGCATAAAGCGGGGGGCGATATACAATGAGCAGTTCTTC; CDR3 protein: CASIKRGAIYNEQFF
V gene: TRBV28; J gene: TRBJ2-3; clone size: many; D gene: .; CDR3 DNA: TGTGCCAGCAGTTTACACAGAGGGGGGTATACGCAGTATTTT; CDR3 protein: CASSLHRGGYTQYF
V gene: TRBV7-9; J gene: TRBJ2-3; clone size: few; D gene: .; CDR3 DNA: TGTGCCAGCAGCTTAAAGGGGTCTACGCAGTATTTT; CDR3 protein: CASSLKGSTQYF
V gene: TRBV7-2; J gene: TRBJ2-5; clone size: .; D gene: .; CDR3 DNA: TGTGCCAGCAGCTTAGGACAGTTGATAGAGACCCAGTACTTC; CDR3 protein: CASSLGQLIETQYF
V gene: TRBV29-1; J gene: TRBJ2-1; clone size: many; D gene: .; CDR3 DNA: TGCAGCGTTGTACGGGACCCCCCTGAGCAGTTCTTC; CDR3 protein: CSVVRDPPEQFF
V gene: TRBV20-1; J gene: TRBJ2-3; clone size: once; D gene: TRBD2; CDR3 DNA: TGCAGTGCTTCTCGGGGGGGCCCATATACGCAGTATTTT; CDR3 protein: CSASRGGPYTQYF
V gene: TRBV6-1; J gene: TRBJ2-7; clone size: .; D gene: .; CDR3 DNA: TGTGCCAGCAGTGAAACGGGAGTCTCCTACGAGCAGTACTTC; CDR3 protein: CASSETGVSYEQYF
V gene: TRBV5-1; J gene: TRBJ2-7; clone size: many; D gene: .; CDR3 DNA: TGCGCCAGCAGCTTGGGCATACTAGGAGGCGAGCAGTACTTC; CDR3 protein: CASSLGILGGEQYF
V gene: TRBV29-1; J gene: TRBJ2-1; clone size: many; D gene: .; CDR3 DNA: TGCAGCGTTGCTCCGGGGATCTACAATGAGCAGTTCTTC; CDR3 protein: CSVAPGIYNEQFF
V gene: TRBV28; J gene: TRBJ1-6; clone size: many; D gene: .; CDR3 DNA: TGTGCCAGCAGCCAAGGGTTCAATTCACCCCTCCACTTT; CDR3 protein: CASSQGFNSPLHF
V gene: TRBV7-3; J gene: TRBJ2-1; clone size: many; D gene: .; CDR3 DNA: TGTGCCAGCAGCGCGAACAATGAGCAGTTCTTC; CDR3 protein: CASSANNEQFF